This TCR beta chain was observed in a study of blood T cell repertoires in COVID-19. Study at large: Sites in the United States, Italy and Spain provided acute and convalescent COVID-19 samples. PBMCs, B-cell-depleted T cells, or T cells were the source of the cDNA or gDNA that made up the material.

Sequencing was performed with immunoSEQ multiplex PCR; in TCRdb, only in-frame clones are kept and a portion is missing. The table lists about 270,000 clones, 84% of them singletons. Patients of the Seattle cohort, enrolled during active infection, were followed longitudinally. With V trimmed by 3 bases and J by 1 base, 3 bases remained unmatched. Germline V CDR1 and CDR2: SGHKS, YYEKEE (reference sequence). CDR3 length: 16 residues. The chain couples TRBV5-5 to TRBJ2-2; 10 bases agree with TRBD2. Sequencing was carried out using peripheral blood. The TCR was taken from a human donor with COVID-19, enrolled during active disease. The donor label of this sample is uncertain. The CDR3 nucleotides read TGTGCCAGCAGCTCGGGACTAGCGCAGAACACCGGGGAGCTGTTTTTT. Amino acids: CASSSGLAQNTGELFF.